The rows below give T cell receptor beta chains drawn from one sample of a study of PD-1 blockade in classical Hodgkin lymphoma. Produced via immunoSEQ multiplex PCR; TCRdb's table is partial and in-frame only. The sample lists roughly 25,000 clones; around three quarters were seen once. Sequenced here: peripheral blood mononuclear cells (PBMCs), sampled before the fourth cycle of nivolumab. These receptors were obtained from a human donor with classical Hodgkin lymphoma. The CDR3 runs from the conserved cysteine through the conserved F or W.

14 | TRBJ2-5 | TRBV7-6 | CASSLTGGEETQYF
12 | TRBJ2-2 | TRBV6-6 | CASRFNTGELFF
12 | TRBJ2-6 | TRBV11-2 | CATRLGANVLTF
15 | TRBJ1-2 | TRBV28 | CASRPIKQGVYGYTF
15 | TRBJ1-3 | TRBV5-1 | CASSTRTGGDDTIYF
14 | TRBJ1-4 | TRBV5-5 | CASGPTGGREKLFF
15 | TRBJ1-4 | TRBV9 | CASSVQGTTQEKLFF
10 | TRBJ1-2 | TRBV29-1 | CSVGDGGYTF
17 | TRBJ2-3 | TRBV7-2 | CASSFPPEGARTDTQYF
14 | TRBJ2-7 | TRBV19 | CASSGSGGNYEQYF
14 | TRBJ2-2 | TRBV19 | CASSPAAREGELFF
16 | TRBJ2-7 | TRBV6-6 | CASRTHRGDLSYEQYF
14 | TRBJ2-4 | TRBV25-1 | CASSTGSGVNIQYF
15 | TRBJ2-1 | TRBV6-4 | CASSRLAGGYNEQFF
16 | TRBJ1-5 | TRBV7-2 | CASSLLAGGPDQPQHF
15 | TRBJ2-1 | TRBV7-9 | CASNTGTGSYNEQFF
15 | TRBJ1-4 | TRBV5-8 | CASSPGQGVNEKLFF
20 | TRBJ2-1 | TRBV10-1 | CASSDLSQERGQSSYNEQFF
14 | TRBJ1-2 | TRBV10-3 | CATGGGSPSYGYTF
11 | TRBJ2-1 | TRBV20-1 | CSVPRGDEQFF
13 | TRBJ1-2 | TRBV28 | CASRGTIVGGYTF
13 | TRBJ2-7 | TRBV6-6 | CASSRGSTYEQYF
13 | TRBJ1-1 | TRBV5-4 | CASSLRQNTEAFF
12 | TRBJ1-4 | TRBV28 | CASSTTNEKLFF